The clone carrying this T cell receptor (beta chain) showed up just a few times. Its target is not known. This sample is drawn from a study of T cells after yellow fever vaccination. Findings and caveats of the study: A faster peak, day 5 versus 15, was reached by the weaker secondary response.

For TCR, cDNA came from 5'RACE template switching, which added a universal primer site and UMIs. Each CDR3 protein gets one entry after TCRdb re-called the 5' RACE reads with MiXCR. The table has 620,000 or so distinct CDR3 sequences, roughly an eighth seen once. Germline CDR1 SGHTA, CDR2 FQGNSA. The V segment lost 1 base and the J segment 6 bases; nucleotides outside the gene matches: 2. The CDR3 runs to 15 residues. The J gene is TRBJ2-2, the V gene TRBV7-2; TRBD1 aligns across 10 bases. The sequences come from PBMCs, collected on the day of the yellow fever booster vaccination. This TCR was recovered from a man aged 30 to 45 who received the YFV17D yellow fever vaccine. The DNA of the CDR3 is TGTGCCAGCAGCTTAGGGACAGGGGGATCCGGGGAGCTGTTTTTT. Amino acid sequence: CASSLGTGGSGELFF.